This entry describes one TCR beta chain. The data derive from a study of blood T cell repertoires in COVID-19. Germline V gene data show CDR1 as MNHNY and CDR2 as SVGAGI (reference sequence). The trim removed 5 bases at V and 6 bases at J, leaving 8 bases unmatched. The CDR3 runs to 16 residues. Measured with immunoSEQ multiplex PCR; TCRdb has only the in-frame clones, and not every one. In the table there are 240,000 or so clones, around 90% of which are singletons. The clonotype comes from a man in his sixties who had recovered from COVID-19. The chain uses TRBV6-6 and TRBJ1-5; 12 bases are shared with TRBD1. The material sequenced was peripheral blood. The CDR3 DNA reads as TGTGCCAGCAGTCGACTCGGGACAGGGGGCGTTCAGCCCCAGCATTTT. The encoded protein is CASSRLGTGGVQPQHF.